This T cell receptor beta chain derives from a study of shared clonotypes between healthy human individuals. Study-level information: The people who gave samples were two women and three men aged 18 to 49.

The CDR3 is made up of 15 amino acids. V lost 5 bases, J lost 2 bases, and 7 bases stayed unmatched. In germline, CDR1 is LNHDA, CDR2 SQIVND (reference sequence). Subsets obtained from CD4+ cells comprised CD45RA+ naive and CD45RA-negative memory cells. Genomic DNA belonging to each subset was distributed in equal measure over several immunoSEQ plates. Generated by immunoSEQ multiplex PCR, the TCRdb table keeps only in-frame clones and is missing some. The repertoire holds 1.4 million or so clones, with 98% as singletons. The chain couples TRBV19 to TRBJ2-7; the match to TRBD2 covers 9 bases. The specimen sequenced was naive CD4+ T cells sorted from blood. Subset given: CD45RA+ positively selected. The sequence was obtained from a young man in good health. The CDR3 sequence: CASSAGTSTTYEQYF. CDR3 DNA sequence: TGTGCCAGTAGTGCCGGGACTAGCACCACCTACGAGCAGTACTTC.